Below are 27 T cell receptor beta chains sequenced from a single sample in a study of CD8 T cells in Susac syndrome. An amount of RNA that ranged from roughly 0.45 to 1 ug was reverse transcribed with random hexamers. In TCRdb, the immunoSEQ multiplex PCR reads were re-called with MiXCR into one record per CDR3 protein. Altogether roughly 190,000 distinct CDR3 sequences are present, around 95% being singletons, with the ten largest covering more than 0.08%. The sample was CD4+ T cells from PBMCs. The receptors were sampled from a human donor with Susac syndrome.

This clonotype was seen just once. The rearrangement joins TRBV27 to TRBJ2-7, with 9 bases aligning to TRBD1. V gave up 3 bases and J gave up 3 bases; unmatched junction bases: 9. The CDR3 has 16 amino acids. Per the germline V gene, CDR1 is MNHEY and CDR2 is SMNVEV (reference sequence). As DNA, the CDR3 is TGTGCCAGCAGTTTGGCGACCGGGACAGGGCACTACGAGCAGTACTTC. Translating gives CASSLATGTGHYEQYF.

The rearrangement joins TRBV11-2 to TRBJ1-2, with 9 bases lining up with TRBD1. CDR1 and CDR2 from the germline V gene are SGHAT and FQNNGV. The CDR3 is made up of 15 amino acids. V lost 5 bases and J lost 7; bases outside the gene matches: 11. The CDR3 sequence is CASSLAGQGFSGYTF. The CDR3 DNA is TGTGCCAGCAGCCTGGCGGGACAGGGATTTAGTGGCTACACCTTC.

This clonotype was observed a few times. This chain connects TRBV20-1 to TRBJ2-7, with 9 bases identical to TRBD2. The length of the CDR3 is 13 residues. Per the germline V gene, CDR1 is DFQATT and CDR2 is SNEGSKA (reference sequence). The J segment lost 2 bases and the V segment lost 4 bases, leaving 3 bases of the junction unmatched. The DNA of the CDR3 is TGCAGTGCTACCCTAGCGGGGACCTACGAGCAGTACTTC. Its translation: CSATLAGTYEQYF.

This clonotype was observed a single time. The chain employs TRBV2 and TRBJ2-3; 7 bases are a match to TRBD2. The CDR3 has 16 amino acids. Trimming at V came to 4 bases and at J to 2 bases, leaving 9 bases not matched to a gene. CDR1 SNHLY and CDR2 FYNNEI come from the germline V gene. The CDR3 region is CASSVRLAAHTDTQYF. The CDR3, as DNA: TGTGCCAGCAGTGTGAGGCTAGCGGCTCACACAGATACGCAGTATTTT.

The chain recombines TRBV3-1 with TRBJ1-6, with TRBD1 identical over 7 bases. The CDR3 covers 15 residues. Germline loops: CDR1 LGHDT, CDR2 YNNKEL (reference sequence). Trimming at V came to 1 base and at J to 7 bases, leaving 4 bases not matched to a gene. The CDR3 sequence: CASSQVRGSNSPLHF. As DNA, the CDR3 is TGTGCCAGCAGCCAAGTCAGGGGGTCGAATTCACCCCTCCACTTT.

The CDR3 DNA reads as TGCGCCAGCAGCTTAAGCCTAGACTACGAGCAGTACTTC. Protein sequence: CASSLSLDYEQYF. The chain joins TRBV5-1 to TRBJ2-7; D unresolved. Germline CDR1 reads SGHRS; CDR2 reads YFSETQ. Trimming took 2 bases from V and 3 from J, leaving 9 bases between them. The CDR3 is 13 residues long.

CDR3 region: CASSLATGGETQYF. As DNA, the CDR3 is TGCGCCAGCAGCTTGGCAACGGGGGGGGAGACCCAGTACTTC. The chain recombines TRBV5-1 with TRBJ2-5; 8 bases are a match to TRBD2. Trimming at V came to 0 bases and at J to 5 bases, leaving 3 bases not matched to a gene. CDR1 and CDR2 from the germline V gene are SGHRS and YFSETQ. CDR3 length: 14 amino acids.

This chain joins TRBV7-2 and TRBJ2-7, with D unresolved. Trimming left V 1 base short and J 0 bases short, with 10 bases between. This CDR3 region has 15 residues. Germline assignment: CDR1 SGHTA and CDR2 FQGNSA. CDR3 bases: TGTGCCAGCAGCTTAGTTGGTGGGTACTCCTACGAGCAGTACTTC. Residues: CASSLVGGYSYEQYF. Complete variable domain (other parts from reference TRBV7-2 and TRBJ2-7): GAGVSQSPSNKVTEKGKDVELRCDPISGHTALYWYRQSLGQGLEFLIYFQGNSAPDKSGLPSDRFSAERTGGSVSTLTIQRTQQEDSAVYLCASSLVGGYSYEQYFGPGTRLTVT.

This chain uses TRBV2 with TRBJ2-3, with D tentatively TRBD1 (6 bases). Trimming removed 8 bases at V and 0 bases at J, with 15 bases between. The CDR3 runs 15 residues. Per germline, CDR1 SNHLY and CDR2 FYNNEI. The CDR3 nucleotides read TGTGCCAGCTCTCGGGGACAAATAAGCACAGATACGCAGTATTTT. Protein: CASSRGQISTDTQYF.

This clonotype was recorded only once. The CDR3 reads CASSLRAGGRYNEQFF. The CDR3, as DNA: TGTGCCAGCAGCTTAAGGGCGGGGGGGCGGTACAATGAGCAGTTCTTC. V is TRBV11-1 and J is TRBJ2-1; 9 bases line up with TRBD2. The CDR3 runs 16 residues. Germline lookup yields CDR1 SGHAT and CDR2 FQDESV (reference sequence). V was pared by 2 bases and J by 4 bases, with 6 bases of the junction left unmatched.

The chain joins TRBV5-1 to TRBJ2-1, with 7 bases fitting TRBD2. The germline gives CDR1 SGHRS, CDR2 YFSETQ. The CDR3 is made up of 15 amino acids. The V gene end was trimmed by 6 bases and the J gene end by 6 bases; junction bases not matched to a gene: 12. For the CDR3, the DNA is TGCGCCAGCACAGTAGCGGGCTCCCTGGGCAATGAGCAGTTCTTC. Residues: CASTVAGSLGNEQFF. The variable domain in full, with the rest retrieved from reference TRBV5-1 and TRBJ2-1, is KAGVTQTPRYLIKTRGQQVTLSCSPISGHRSVSWYQQTPGQGLQFLFEYFSETQRNKGNFPGRFSGRQFSNSRSEMNVSTLELGDSALYLCASTVAGSLGNEQFFGPGTRLTVL.

The chain couples TRBV12-3 or TRBV12-4 to TRBJ1-2, with D unclear. The CDR3 consists of 14 residues. Deletions cut 8 bases from V and 1 base from J, with 14 bases between. In DNA form, the CDR3 reads TGTGCCAGCGAGGGTGGTCAGAGTAACTATGGCTACACCTTC. It specifies CASEGGQSNYGYTF.

The V call is TRBV5-8, the J call TRBJ1-5; the D is unclear. CDR3 length equals 15 residues. Germline V gene lookup returns CDR1 SGHTS and CDR2 YDEGEE. Trimming shortened V by 1 base and J by 2 bases, and 10 bases separated the two germline ends. The chain's CDR3 is CASSLHRGGNQPQHF. Here the CDR3 DNA reads TGTGCCAGCAGCTTGCACCGGGGTGGCAATCAGCCCCAGCATTTT.

This clonotype has only one observation. V and J are TRBV7-8 and TRBJ2-1, with D hard to call. CDR1 is SGHVS, CDR2 FQNEAQ, per germline. The CDR3 is 14 amino acids. Deletions cut 7 bases from V and 0 bases from J, with 10 bases between. The CDR3 nucleotides read TGTGCCAGCACTCCCCTGGTCTCCTACAATGAGCAGTTCTTC. Its translation is CASTPLVSYNEQFF.

V and J are TRBV28 and TRBJ2-1; TRBD2 matches at 8 bases. The CDR3 runs 14 residues. The V gene end was trimmed by 5 bases and the J gene end by 5 bases; junction bases not matched to a gene: 5. The germline gives CDR1 MDHEN, CDR2 SYDVKM. The CDR3 nucleotides are TGTGCCAGCAGTCGGAGCGGGGGTGACAATGAGCAGTTCTTC. Amino acid sequence: CASSRSGGDNEQFF. Complete variable domain (other parts from reference TRBV28 and TRBJ2-1): DVKVTQSSRYLVKRTGEKVFLECVQDMDHENMFWYRQDPGLGLRLIYFSYDVKMKEKGDIPEGYSVSREKKERFSLILESASTNQTSMYLCASSRSGGDNEQFFGPGTRLTVL.

This clonotype was found a few times. The chain has TRBV29-1 and TRBJ2-5; a possible D gene is TRBD1 (6 bases). CDR1 and CDR2 from the germline V gene are SQVTM and ANQGSEA. The CDR3 covers 12 residues. V was cut by 3 bases and J by 4 bases, with 9 bases left in between. CDR3 in amino acids: CSVDVGAETQYF. DNA for the CDR3: TGCAGCGTTGACGTGGGGGCAGAGACCCAGTACTTC.

This clonotype was recorded only once. V and J are TRBV7-8 and TRBJ2-7; the D is unclear. The ends were cut back, 5 bases at V and 4 bases at J, with 12 bases in the middle. The germline V gene has CDR1 SGHVS and CDR2 FQNEAQ. The CDR3 consists of 13 residues. CDR3: CASSPRTGYEQYF. The CDR3 DNA follows: TGTGCCAGCAGCCCAAGGACCGGGTACGAGCAGTACTTC.

This chain links TRBV5-4 with TRBJ2-5; 14 bases fit TRBD2. Germline V lookup: CDR1 SGHNT, CDR2 YYREEE (reference sequence). V lost 0 bases, J lost 4 bases, and 2 bases stayed unmatched. CDR3 size: 16 residues. CDR3 sequence: CASSLGLAGGPETQYF. CDR3 nucleotides: TGTGCCAGCAGCTTGGGACTAGCGGGGGGGCCAGAGACCCAGTACTTC.

In DNA, the CDR3 is TGCAGCGTTGATCGCGGGGGCACAGATACGCAGTATTTT. The encoded protein is CSVDRGGTDTQYF. This chain links TRBV29-1 with TRBJ2-3; a weak D match, TRBD2 (6 bases). V shed 3 bases and J shed 1 base, with 8 bases lying between them. CDR3 length: 13 amino acids. Germline V gives CDR1 SQVTM, CDR2 ANQGSEA.

CDR3 nucleotide sequence: TGTGCCAGCAGTTACTCGACTTTATCCTCTGGCTACACCTTC. Residues: CASSYSTLSSGYTF. V gene TRBV27 combines with J gene TRBJ1-2; no clear D gene. This CDR3 spans 14 amino acids. Trimming left V 4 bases short and J 7 bases short, with 16 bases between. CDR1 MNHEY and CDR2 SMNVEV come from the germline V gene (reference sequence).

The chain employs TRBV12-5 and TRBJ2-5; 9 bases align to TRBD1. The CDR3 runs 17 residues. From germline, CDR1 is LGHNT and CDR2 FRNRAP. V gave up 2 bases and J gave up 1 base; unmatched junction bases: 8. The CDR3 region is CASGLSTGGLGQETQYF. The CDR3 nucleotides read TGTGCTAGTGGTTTGTCAACAGGGGGCTTGGGCCAAGAGACCCAGTACTTC. Full variable domain (outside the CDR3, taken from reference TRBV12-5 and TRBJ2-5): DARVTQTPRHKVTEMGQEVTMRCQPILGHNTVFWYRQTMMQGLELLAYFRNRAPLDDSGMPKDRFSAEMPDATLATLKIQPSEPRDSAVYFCASGLSTGGLGQETQYFGPGTRLLVL.

The chain links TRBV30 to TRBJ1-5, with D hard to call. V was trimmed by 0 bases and J by 7 bases, leaving 10 bases between them. CDR3 length: 13 residues. Germline CDR1 and CDR2: GTSNPN and SVGIG (reference sequence). CDR3 residues: CAWSVAMGQPQHF. Here the CDR3 DNA reads TGTGCCTGGAGTGTAGCCATGGGGCAGCCCCAGCATTTT.

This sequence joins TRBV6-2 or TRBV6-3 and TRBJ2-6; TRBD1 matches 7 bases. Germline trimming cut 5 bases from V and 0 bases from J; bases unmatched to any gene: 10. Germline CDR1 and CDR2: MNHEY and SVGEGT. This CDR3 is 18 amino acids long. The CDR3 loop reads CASSTNRGADSGANVLTF. The CDR3, as DNA: TGTGCCAGCAGTACTAACAGGGGAGCCGACTCTGGGGCCAACGTCCTGACTTTC.

The chain couples TRBV6-6 to TRBJ2-2, with D uncertain. CDR3 length: 15 amino acids. Trimming took 6 bases from V and 0 from J, leaving 11 bases between them. From germline, CDR1 is MNHNY and CDR2 SVGAGI (reference sequence). The CDR3 DNA reads as TGTGCCAGCAGCCTGGACGGTTCGAACACCGGGGAGCTGTTTTTT. Its translation: CASSLDGSNTGELFF.

The gene calls are TRBV30 and TRBJ1-2; the D gene is possibly TRBD1 (5 bases). The CDR3 is 10 amino acids. V lost 7 bases, J lost 8 bases, and 11 bases lay in between. Germline CDR1 and CDR2: GTSNPN and SVGIG (reference sequence). The CDR3 nucleotides are TGTGCCTTCAGGGTCCAGGGCTACACCTTC. Its translation is CAFRVQGYTF.

The chain recombines TRBV20-1 with TRBJ2-5; TRBD2 is a possible D gene (6 bases). Trimming pared 0 bases from V and 7 bases from J, leaving 15 bases between. The CDR3 runs 14 residues. The germline V gene has CDR1 DFQATT and CDR2 SNEGSKA (reference sequence). CDR3 coding DNA: TGCAGTGCTAGAGAGGCGGGGAACTCCAGGACCCAGTACTTC. This sequence encodes CSAREAGNSRTQYF.

V gene TRBV3-1 combines with J gene TRBJ1-6; D call uncertain. CDR3 length: 17 amino acids. V gave up 2 bases and J gave up 0 bases, with 11 bases separating them. The germline V gene has CDR1 LGHDT and CDR2 YNNKEL (reference sequence). CDR3 DNA: TGTGCCAGCAGCCAATCTACCAGTAGCTCCTATAATTCACCCCTCCACTTT. Its protein product is CASSQSTSSSYNSPLHF. Drawing the rest from reference TRBV3-1 and TRBJ1-6, the complete variable domain is DTAVSQTPKYLVTQMGNDKSIKCEQNLGHDTMYWYKQDSKKFLKIMFSYNNKELIINETVPNRFSPKSPDKAHLNLHINSLELGDSAVYFCASSQSTSSSYNSPLHFGNGTRLTVT.